The 9 T cell receptor beta chains reported below all come from one sample, sequenced in a study of blood T cell repertoires in COVID-19. Generated by immunoSEQ multiplex PCR, the TCRdb table keeps only in-frame clones and is missing some. The sample contains about 52,000 clones, approximately 84% of which appear only once. Sequencing used peripheral blood. The receptors come from a man between 65 and 85 years old with acute or convalescent COVID-19.

The genes are TRBV5-5 and TRBJ2-1, with D tentatively TRBD2 (6 bases). Germline V gene sequence: CDR1 SGHKS, CDR2 YYEKEE (reference sequence). This CDR3 is built from 14 residues. Trimming cost V 3 bases and J 5 bases, with 12 bases left between them. In nucleotides, the CDR3 is TGTGCCAGCAGCTCGATCGGGGGAGACAATGAGCAGTTCTTC. This encodes CASSSIGGDNEQFF.

The chain has TRBV27 and TRBJ1-2; TRBD1 matches at 7 bases. Germline-derived CDR1 and CDR2 are MNHEY and SMNVEV (reference sequence). The CDR3 is made up of 17 amino acids. Losses at the gene ends were 5 bases for V and 1 base for J; bases not matched to a gene: 13. CDR3 coding DNA: TGTGCCAGCAGTCCCCGGACAGGACTCCCCGATAACTATGGCTACACCTTC. Translating it yields CASSPRTGLPDNYGYTF.

The chain couples TRBV4-3 to TRBJ2-1; D may be TRBD1 (6 bases). The V gene's germline CDR1 is LGHNA and CDR2 YSLEER. The CDR3 spans 15 residues. V lost 0 bases to trimming and J lost 4 bases, with 10 bases between them. The CDR3 here is CASSQDGGRYNEQFF. As DNA, the CDR3 is TGCGCCAGCAGCCAAGATGGGGGCAGGTACAATGAGCAGTTCTTC.

This chain connects TRBV6-5 to TRBJ2-1; D uncertain. The V gene's germline CDR1 is MNHEY and CDR2 SVGAGI. V was cut by 8 bases and J by 9 bases, with 23 bases left in between. There are 15 residues in the CDR3. The CDR3 region is CASEVTPLWVAEQFF. In nucleotides, the CDR3 is TGTGCCAGCGAGGTAACCCCCCTTTGGGTGGCTGAGCAGTTCTTC.

The chain combines TRBV5-1 with TRBJ2-2, with D tentatively TRBD2 (5 bases). Between the trimmed V and J ends, which lost 0 bases and 3 bases, there was a span of 15 bases. This CDR3 has 17 amino acids. CDR1 is SGHRS, CDR2 YFSETQ, per germline. The CDR3 nucleotides are TGCGCCAGCAGCTTGGTGTACGGGGTCGACTACACCGGGGAGCTGTTTTTT. Amino acid sequence: CASSLVYGVDYTGELFF.

The chain employs TRBV4-3 and TRBJ2-1; 9 bases line up with TRBD1. Germline assignment: CDR1 LGHNA and CDR2 YSLEER. V was clipped by 0 bases and J by 9 bases; unmatched bases: 9. This CDR3 is built from 16 residues. The CDR3 nucleotides read TGCGCCAGCAGCCAAGAAACAGGGGGCTTTGGTAGTGAGCAGTTCTTC. Translation: CASSQETGGFGSEQFF.

The chain is built from TRBV28 and TRBJ1-5; 8 bases are shared with TRBD1. CDR3 length equals 16 residues. The J segment lost 3 bases and the V segment lost 5 bases, leaving 9 bases of the junction unmatched. CDR1 MDHEN and CDR2 SYDVKM come from the germline V gene. The CDR3 nucleotides read TGTGCCAGCAGTGGGAGAGGACAGGGAATCAATCAGCCCCAGCATTTT. It encodes CASSGRGQGINQPQHF.

The chain is built from TRBV27 and TRBJ2-3, with unresolved D. The CDR3 totals 15 residues. CDR1 MNHEY and CDR2 SMNVEV come from the germline V gene (reference sequence). V was cut by 5 bases and J by 2 bases, with 14 bases left in between. The CDR3 region is CASSAPSLYTDTQYF. As DNA, the CDR3 is TGTGCCAGCAGTGCCCCCTCCCTATACACAGATACGCAGTATTTT.

The chain carries TRBV15 and TRBJ2-5, with D possibly TRBD2 on 6 matching bases. The germline V and J ends were trimmed by 0 bases and 5 bases, with 13 bases remaining between them. CDR3 length: 15 amino acids. From germline, CDR1 is LNHNV and CDR2 YYDKDF (reference sequence). The CDR3 sequence: CATSRDWGRGETQYF. CDR3 bases: TGTGCCACCAGCAGAGATTGGGGACGGGGGGAGACCCAGTACTTC.